A single T cell receptor beta chain is shown here with its context. The antigen remains undetermined. Sequenced by immunoSEQ multiplex PCR; TCRdb stores in-frame clones only, minus some. Of more than 2,000,000 clones in the sample, roughly nine tenths were seen once. Healthy HIV-negative adults without recent acute infections or vaccinations served as donors. The CDR3 is made up of 16 amino acids. CDR1 and CDR2 (germline): WNHNN, SYGVQD (reference sequence). Trimming at V came to 2 bases and at J to 4 bases, leaving 7 bases not matched to a gene. This sample is part of a study of shared clonotypes between healthy human individuals. The wider study: For every donor, three CD4 naive, three CD4 memory, two CD8 naive and one CD8 memory plates were used. Whole-study findings and limits: It was the non-shared clonotypes that had lower generation probabilities than clonotypes shared by all four donors. How much donors shared clonotypes was expected to be affected by sequencing depth.

This chain joins TRBV10-1 and TRBJ2-1, with 8 bases that match TRBD1. This receptor was obtained from a man aged 18 to 30 in good health. The material sequenced was naive CD4+ T cells sorted from blood. Subset: CD45RA+ positively selected. The CDR3 DNA follows: TGCGCCAGCAGTGAGGGGACAGGAGGGGTTTACAATGAGCAGTTCTTC. Protein product: CASSEGTGGVYNEQFF.